This T cell receptor (beta chain) was retrieved from a study of cytomegalovirus exposure and HLA in healthy donors. V shed 5 bases and J 11 bases; nucleotides not matched to a gene: 11. This CDR3 is 13 amino acids long. Per germline, CDR1 MNHEY and CDR2 SMNVEV (reference sequence). The repertoire was sequenced with immunoSEQ multiplex PCR; TCRdb's copy has only in-frame clones and lacks some. Of 120,000 or so clones listed, roughly nine tenths were seen once; the top ten hold approximately 1.1%. Source material: PBMCs. The source is a woman younger than 30 in good health and CMV-seronegative. The chain carries TRBV27 and TRBJ1-1; the match to TRBD1 covers 7 bases. DNA for the CDR3: TGTGCCAGCAGTCTACTCACAGGGGCGGATGCTTTCTTT. Its translation: CASSLLTGADAFF.